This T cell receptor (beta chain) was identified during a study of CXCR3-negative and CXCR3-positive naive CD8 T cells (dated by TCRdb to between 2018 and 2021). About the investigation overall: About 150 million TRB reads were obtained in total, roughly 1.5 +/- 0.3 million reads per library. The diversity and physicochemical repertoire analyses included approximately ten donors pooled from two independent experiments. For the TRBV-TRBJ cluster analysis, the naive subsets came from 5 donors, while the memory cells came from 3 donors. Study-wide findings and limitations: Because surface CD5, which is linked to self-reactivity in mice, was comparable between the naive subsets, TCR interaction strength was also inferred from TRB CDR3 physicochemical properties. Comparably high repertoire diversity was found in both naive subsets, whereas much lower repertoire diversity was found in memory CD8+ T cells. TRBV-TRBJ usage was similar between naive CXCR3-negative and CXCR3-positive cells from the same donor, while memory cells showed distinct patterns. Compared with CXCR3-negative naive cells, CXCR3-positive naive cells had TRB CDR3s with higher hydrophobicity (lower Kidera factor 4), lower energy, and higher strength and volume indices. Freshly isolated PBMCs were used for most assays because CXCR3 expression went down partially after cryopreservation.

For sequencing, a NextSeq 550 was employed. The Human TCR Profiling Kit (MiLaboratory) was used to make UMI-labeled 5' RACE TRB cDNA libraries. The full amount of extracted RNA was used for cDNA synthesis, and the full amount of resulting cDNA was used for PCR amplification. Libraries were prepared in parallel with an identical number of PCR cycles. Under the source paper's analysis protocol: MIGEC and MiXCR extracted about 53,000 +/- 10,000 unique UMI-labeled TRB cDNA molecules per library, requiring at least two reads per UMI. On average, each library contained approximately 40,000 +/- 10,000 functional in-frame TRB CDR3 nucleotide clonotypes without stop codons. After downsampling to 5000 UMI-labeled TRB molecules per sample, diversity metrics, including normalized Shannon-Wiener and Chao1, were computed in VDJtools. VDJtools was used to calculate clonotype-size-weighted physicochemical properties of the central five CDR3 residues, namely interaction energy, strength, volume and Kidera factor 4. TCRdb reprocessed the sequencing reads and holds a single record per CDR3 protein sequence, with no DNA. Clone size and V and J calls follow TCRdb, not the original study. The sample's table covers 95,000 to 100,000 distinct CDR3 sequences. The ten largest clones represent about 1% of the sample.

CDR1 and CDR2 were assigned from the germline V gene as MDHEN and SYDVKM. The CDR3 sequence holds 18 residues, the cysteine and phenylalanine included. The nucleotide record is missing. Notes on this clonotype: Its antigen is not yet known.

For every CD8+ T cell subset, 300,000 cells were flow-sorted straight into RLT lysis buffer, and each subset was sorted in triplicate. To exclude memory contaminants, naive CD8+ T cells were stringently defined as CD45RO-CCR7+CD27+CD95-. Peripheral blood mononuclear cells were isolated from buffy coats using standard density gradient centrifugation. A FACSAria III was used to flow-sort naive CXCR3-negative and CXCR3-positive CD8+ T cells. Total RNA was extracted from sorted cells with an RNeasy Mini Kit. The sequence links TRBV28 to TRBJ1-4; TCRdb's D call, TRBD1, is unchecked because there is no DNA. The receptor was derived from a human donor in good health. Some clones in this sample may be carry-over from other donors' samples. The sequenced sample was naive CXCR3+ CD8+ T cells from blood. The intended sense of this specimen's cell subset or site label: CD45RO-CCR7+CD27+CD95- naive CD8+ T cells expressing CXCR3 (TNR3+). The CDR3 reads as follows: CASSSIYPGAGLNEKLFF.